The entry below gives a single T cell receptor (beta chain) sequence along with its context. Its target is not known. The V and J ends lost 5 bases and 7 bases respectively, with 18 bases between them. The CDR3 is made up of 14 amino acids. These data originate in a study of post-analysis software for immune sequencing data. Turning to the study itself: Included courses were relapsing-remitting and secondary progressive multiple sclerosis; progressive-relapsing multiple sclerosis was also included. Notes on the study in general: Under F measure analysis, samples from one preparation batch co-clustered strongly. Five TRBV segments, including TRBV5-6, TRBV5-1 and TRBV20-1, were more frequent in patients than controls. Normalized Chao1 diversity was significantly reduced in patients versus controls.

TCR beta libraries were prepared from cDNA with unique molecular identifiers. From around 0.96 to 9.9 million T cells, roughly 0.5 million cDNA molecules were obtained. TCRdb re-analysed the PCR reads in MiXCR, keeping a single row per CDR3 protein. The profile covers approximately 730,000 distinct CDR3 sequences, with about 43% appearing a single time and over 4.5% taken by the ten largest. Source material: blood. The receptor's source is a girl aged 5 to 17 with multiple sclerosis. The gene calls are TRBV12-3 or TRBV12-4 and TRBJ2-7, with D perhaps given as TRBD1 or TRBD2 (7 bases each). CDR3 sequence reads: CASSPRGEGSEQYF. DNA for the CDR3: TGTGCCAGCAGTCCCAGGGGGGAGGGTTCGGAGCAGTACTTC.